Listed below are T cell receptor beta chains from one sample, sequenced in a study of blood T cell repertoires in COVID-19. Using immunoSEQ multiplex PCR, the repertoire was profiled, and TCRdb retains in-frame clones only, with some absent. The sample holds 95,000 to 150,000 clones; 65% to 85% are singletons and the top ten take approximately 4.9%. Material: peripheral blood. The receptors here all came from a woman in her seventies with acute or convalescent COVID-19. Each CDR3 is given without its conserved first and last residue. The order of the fields is V gene, J gene, clone size, CDR3 protein. The size field is filled for only some rows; it gives once, few, many or a size class.

TRBV9	TRBJ2-3	NA	ASSVGQTDTQY
TRBV6-2/TRBV6-3	TRBJ1-2	NA	AGSDPDRGSYGYT
TRBV5-1	TRBJ1-1	NA	ASSSTPGTGGEAF
TRBV20-1	TRBJ2-1	few	SASDNEQF
TRBV4-1	TRBJ1-2	NA	ASSQPGRLAGDYGYT
TRBV5-1	TRBJ1-6	NA	ASSLEGAGSYNSPLH
TRBV2	TRBJ2-1	NA	ASTQSGLGEQF
TRBV30	TRBJ1-2	NA	AWSPRGAGGYT
TRBV4-2	TRBJ1-5	NA	ASSQGTGSNQPQH
TRBV30	TRBJ1-1	NA	AWTPLGREKSTEAF
TRBV6-5	TRBJ1-1	NA	ASSYGTGAEAF
TRBV14	TRBJ2-2	NA	ASSQTLRVNTGELF
TRBV19	TRBJ2-1	few	ASSIGGDEQF
TRBV19	TRBJ2-7	NA	ASSPGGGRMRYEQY
TRBV9	TRBJ1-1	NA	ASSAQGARTEAF
TRBV6-2/TRBV6-3	TRBJ1-5	NA	ASSRLQGGGNQPQH
TRBV6-6	TRBJ1-3	NA	AISDRERGNTIY
TRBV3-1/TRBV3-2	TRBJ2-2	NA	ASSTRDRGAGELF
TRBV11-3	TRBJ1-5	few	ASSPGPGNQPQH
TRBV3-1/TRBV3-2	TRBJ1-2	NA	ASSQGQGKAYGYT
TRBV5-1	TRBJ1-1	once	ASSLGQGSGTEAF
TRBV6-5	TRBJ1-2	NA	ASMIEYGYT
TRBV6-2/TRBV6-3	TRBJ2-7	NA	ASSHSRGEQY
TRBV3-1/TRBV3-2	TRBJ1-1	NA	ASSRRGSGRDTEAF
TRBV5-4	TRBJ2-1	NA	ASSSTGTGKLNEQF
TRBV4-3	TRBJ1-6	NA	ASSKQGQGLSYNSPLH
TRBV6-1	TRBJ2-5	NA	ASSDEDRLLETQY
TRBV2	TRBJ2-2	NA	ASSGTGDTGELF
TRBV11-3	TRBJ2-3	NA	ASSPGIAQRTDTQY
TRBV15	TRBJ2-1	once	ATSRGGGSAYNEQF
TRBV27	TRBJ2-1	once	ASSYRTSGNYNEQF
TRBV29-1	TRBJ2-5	NA	SVEDQEVARIQETQY
TRBV11-3	TRBJ2-1	NA	ASSSAGYNEQF
TRBV2	TRBJ1-4	NA	ASTLDRVGANEKLF
TRBV30	TRBJ1-2	many	AWAGQAGGYT
TRBV24-1	TRBJ2-1	NA	ATSDSGQGYGEQF
TRBV11-2	TRBJ1-6	NA	ASSLGTGYNSPLH
TRBV4-1	TRBJ1-1	NA	ASSAGQGRTNTEAF
TRBV10-2	TRBJ2-2	NA	ASGTSGEIGELF
TRBV30	TRBJ1-2	NA	AWRVGSSYGYT
TRBV20-1	TRBJ2-5	once	SASGGSAHRETQY
TRBV7-2	TRBJ1-2	NA	ASSLEQEKNGYT
TRBV23-1	TRBJ1-2	NA	ASSQSGGGADPYGYT
TRBV11-3	TRBJ2-4	NA	ASSLDPDSLNIQY
TRBV2	TRBJ1-5	NA	ASSVQGASNQPQH
TRBV10-3	TRBJ2-1	NA	AISESRTAYNEQF
TRBV25-1	TRBJ1-6	once	ASSHLQPNSPLH
TRBV5-6	TRBJ2-3	NA	ASSPPGQAPDTQY
TRBV7-2	TRBJ2-5	NA	ASSLGLGETQY
TRBV7-3	TRBJ2-7	few	ASSSGTGGGEQY
TRBV10-3	TRBJ1-1	NA	AITSTGEGTEAF
TRBV5-1	TRBJ2-3	NA	ASYGEPSGGTDTQY
TRBV19	TRBJ1-2	NA	ASRGDRGYGYT
TRBV4-3	TRBJ2-1	once	ASSQDIAGGLGEQF
TRBV19	TRBJ1-2	few	ASSTGWDTTIYGYT
TRBV5-1	TRBJ1-1	NA	ASSLETYTEAF